Here is one T cell receptor (beta chain) with its context. The repertoire was sequenced with immunoSEQ multiplex PCR; TCRdb's copy has only in-frame clones and lacks some. The sample includes about 380,000 clones, approximately 95% of them seen just once. These data come from a study of shared T cell receptors in the human thymus. The germline CDR1 and CDR2 sequences are LGHNA and YNFKEQ. CDR3 length equals 17 residues. V lost 4 bases, J lost 0 bases, and 10 bases stayed unmatched. This sequence originates from a human donor. The sequencing input was thymocytes. The V and J genes are TRBV4-2 and TRBJ2-7; 9 bases align to TRBD2. In DNA form, the CDR3 reads TGTGCCAGCAGCCCAGAGGGGGGCGGGAGGGTCTCCTACGAGCAGTACTTC. This translates into CASSPEGGGRVSYEQYF.